This is a list of T cell receptor beta chains from one sample in a study of long-term antiretroviral therapy in people with HIV. Sequencing was performed with immunoSEQ multiplex PCR; in TCRdb, only in-frame clones are kept and a portion is missing. The data hold 20,000 to 30,000 clones, with around 84% observed a single time. Sequencing used unsorted PBMCs, obtained 4.4 years after starting antiretroviral therapy. The receptors were sampled from a man younger than 40 with HIV. Each CDR3 is given with its conserved first and last residue. Fields, in order: J gene, V gene, clone size, D gene, CDR3 DNA, CDR3 protein. D genes are given only for firm matches. Some rows mark clone size as missing; the rest say once, few, many or name a class of expanded clone.

TRBJ1-2 | TRBV5-6 | NA | NA | TGTGCCAGCAGCACCGGAGGAGCCAGCAACTATGGCTACACCTTC | CASSTGGASNYGYTF
TRBJ2-5 | TRBV6-5 | NA | TRBD1 | TGTGCCAGCAGTTACCCAGGGGGTACGGAGACCCAGTACTTC | CASSYPGGTETQYF
TRBJ1-5 | TRBV7-9 | NA | NA | TGTGCCAGCAGCTTCGGCGGGTACAGCAATCAGCCCCAGCATTTT | CASSFGGYSNQPQHF
TRBJ2-7 | TRBV25-1 | NA | NA | TGTGCCAGCAGTGAATCGGCAGCGGATCCCTACGAGCAGTACTTC | CASSESAADPYEQYF
TRBJ1-2 | TRBV7-9 | NA | NA | TGTGCCAGCAGCCAAGCCCGAGGCGGCTACACCTTC | CASSQARGGYTF
TRBJ2-1 | TRBV19 | NA | TRBD2 | TGTGCCAGTAGCCTTGAACTAGCGGGAAGCTACAATGAGCAGTTCTTC | CASSLELAGSYNEQFF
TRBJ1-1 | TRBV6-6 | NA | TRBD1 | TGTGCCAGCAGTTACGACAGGGGATTGACTGAAGCTTTCTTT | CASSYDRGLTEAFF
TRBJ2-7 | TRBV5-4 | few | NA | TGTGCCAGCAAACAGACCCTGAGCTCCTACGAGCAGTACTTC | CASKQTLSSYEQYF
TRBJ2-7 | TRBV9 | NA | TRBD2 | TGTGCCAGCAGCGTAGGTAGCGGGGGCTCCTACGAGCAGTACTTC | CASSVGSGGSYEQYF
TRBJ1-5 | TRBV4-2 | NA | TRBD1 | TGTGCCAGCAGCCACCCCATACCCCAAGCACAGGGGTCGTATCAGCCCCAGCATTTT | CASSHPIPQAQGSYQPQHF
TRBJ2-7 | TRBV7-9 | few | TRBD1 | TGTGCCAGCACCTCGGCCGGACAGGGGGCATACGAGCAGTACTTC | CASTSAGQGAYEQYF
TRBJ1-1 | TRBV4-1 | once | TRBD1 | TGCGCCAGCAGCCGGGGACAGGGTGGAACTGAAGCTTTCTTT | CASSRGQGGTEAFF
TRBJ2-1 | TRBV9 | NA | NA | TGTGCCAGCAGCGTAGACGGACGCCCAATTGTTGAGCAGTTCTTC | CASSVDGRPIVEQFF
TRBJ2-7 | TRBV9 | NA | NA | TGTGCCAGCAGCGTAGCGGTCGGAACCTACGAGCAGTACTTC | CASSVAVGTYEQYF